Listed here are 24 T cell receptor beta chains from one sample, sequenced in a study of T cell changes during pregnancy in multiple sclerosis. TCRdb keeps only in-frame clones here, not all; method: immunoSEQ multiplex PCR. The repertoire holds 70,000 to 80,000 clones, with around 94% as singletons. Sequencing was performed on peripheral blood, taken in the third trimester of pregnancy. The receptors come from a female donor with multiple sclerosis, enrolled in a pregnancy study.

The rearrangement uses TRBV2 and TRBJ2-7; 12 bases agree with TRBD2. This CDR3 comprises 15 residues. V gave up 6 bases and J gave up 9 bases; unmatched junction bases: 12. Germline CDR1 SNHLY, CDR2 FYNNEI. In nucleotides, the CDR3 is TGTGCCAGCAGCGCAGGGGCTAGCGGGGGGGCCTGGCAGTACTTC. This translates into CASSAGASGGAWQYF. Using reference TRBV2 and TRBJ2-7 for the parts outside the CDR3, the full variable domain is EPEVTQTPSHQVTQMGQEVILRCVPISNHLYFYWYRQILGQKVEFLVSFYNNEISEKSEIFDDQFSVERPDGSNFTLKIRSTKLEDSAMYFCASSAGASGGAWQYFGPGTRLTVT.

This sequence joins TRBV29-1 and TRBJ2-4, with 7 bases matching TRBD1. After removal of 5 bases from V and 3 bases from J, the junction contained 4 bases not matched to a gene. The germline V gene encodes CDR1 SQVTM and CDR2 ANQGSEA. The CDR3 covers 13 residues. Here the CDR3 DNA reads TGCAGCGTTCCCGGACAGGTCAAAAACATTCAGTACTTC. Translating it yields CSVPGQVKNIQYF.

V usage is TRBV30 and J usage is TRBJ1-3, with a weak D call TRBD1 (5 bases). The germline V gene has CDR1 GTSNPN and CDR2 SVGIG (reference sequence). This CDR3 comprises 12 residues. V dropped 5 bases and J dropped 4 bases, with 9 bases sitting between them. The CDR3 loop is CAWQGYGNTIYF. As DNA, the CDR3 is TGTGCCTGGCAGGGTTACGGAAACACCATATATTTT.

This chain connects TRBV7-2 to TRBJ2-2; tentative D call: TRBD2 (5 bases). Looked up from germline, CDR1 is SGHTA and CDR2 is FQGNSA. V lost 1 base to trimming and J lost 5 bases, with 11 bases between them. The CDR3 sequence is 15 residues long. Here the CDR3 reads CASSLGGRVTGELFF. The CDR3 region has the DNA TGTGCCAGCAGCTTAGGAGGGCGGGTTACCGGGGAGCTGTTTTTT.

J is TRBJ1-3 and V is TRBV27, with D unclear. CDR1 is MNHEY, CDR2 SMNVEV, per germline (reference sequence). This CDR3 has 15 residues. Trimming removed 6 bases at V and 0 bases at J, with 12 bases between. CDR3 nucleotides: TGTGCCAGCAGCATTACACTATCCTCTGGAAACACCATATATTTT. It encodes CASSITLSSGNTIYF.

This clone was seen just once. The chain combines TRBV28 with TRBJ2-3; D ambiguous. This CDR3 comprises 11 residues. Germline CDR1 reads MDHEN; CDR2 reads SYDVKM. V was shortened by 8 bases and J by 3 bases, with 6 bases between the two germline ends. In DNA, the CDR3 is TGTGCCAGCTCTACGACAGATACGCAGTATTTT. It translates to CASSTTDTQYF.

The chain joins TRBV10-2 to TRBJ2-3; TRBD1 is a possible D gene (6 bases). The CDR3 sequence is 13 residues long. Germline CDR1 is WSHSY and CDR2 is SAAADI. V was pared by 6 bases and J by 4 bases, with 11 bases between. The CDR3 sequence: CASSLQGPDTQYF. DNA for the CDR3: TGCGCCAGCAGCTTACAGGGTCCAGATACGCAGTATTTT.

The CDR3 sequence: CASSTTTGTGNHGYTF. Written as DNA, the CDR3 is TGTGCCAGCAGCACAACCACCGGGACAGGGAACCATGGCTACACCTTC. This chain connects TRBV7-9 to TRBJ1-2, with 9 bases identical to TRBD1. V trimming: 5 bases; J trimming: 6 bases; junction bases outside the gene matches: 13. This CDR3 is built from 16 residues. Germline lookup yields CDR1 SEHNR and CDR2 FQNEAQ (reference sequence).

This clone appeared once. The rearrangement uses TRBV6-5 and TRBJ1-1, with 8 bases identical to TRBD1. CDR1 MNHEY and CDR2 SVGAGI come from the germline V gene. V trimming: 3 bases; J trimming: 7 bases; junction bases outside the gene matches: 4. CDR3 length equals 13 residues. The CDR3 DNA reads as TGTGCCAGCAGTTATACAGGGGGGGGTGAAGCTTTCTTT. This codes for CASSYTGGGEAFF.

CDR3 in DNA: TGTGCCAGCAGCTTCGAAGGACAGCTCACCTACGAGCAGTACTTC. It codes for CASSFEGQLTYEQYF. The chain couples TRBV5-6 to TRBJ2-7; a weak D match, TRBD1 (6 bases). This CDR3 has 15 residues. Trimming shortened V by 2 bases and J by 2 bases, and 14 bases separated the two germline ends. Germline values: CDR1 SGHDT, CDR2 YYEEEE. Full variable domain (rest looked up from reference TRBV5-6 and TRBJ2-7): DAGVTQSPTHLIKTRGQQVTLRCSPKSGHDTVSWYQQALGQGPQFIFQYYEEEERQRGNFPDRFSGHQFPNYSSELNVNALLLGDSALYLCASSFEGQLTYEQYFGPGTRLTVT.

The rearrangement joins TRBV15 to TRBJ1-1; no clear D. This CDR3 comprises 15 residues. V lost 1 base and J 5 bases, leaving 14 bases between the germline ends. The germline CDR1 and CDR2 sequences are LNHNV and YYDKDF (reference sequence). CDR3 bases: TGTGCCACCAGCAGAGCTACGGGGAGAAGGACTGAAGCTTTCTTT. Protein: CATSRATGRRTEAFF.

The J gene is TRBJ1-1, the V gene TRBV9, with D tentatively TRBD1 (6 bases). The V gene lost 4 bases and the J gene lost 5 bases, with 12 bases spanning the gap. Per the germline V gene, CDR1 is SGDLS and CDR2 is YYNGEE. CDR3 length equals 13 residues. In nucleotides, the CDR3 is TGTGCCAGCAGCACCAGGGGTGAGACTGAAGCTTTCTTT. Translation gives CASSTRGETEAFF.

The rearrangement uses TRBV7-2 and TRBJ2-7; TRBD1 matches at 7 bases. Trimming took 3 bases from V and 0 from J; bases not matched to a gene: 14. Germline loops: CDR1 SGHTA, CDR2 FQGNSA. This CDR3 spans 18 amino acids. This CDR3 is CASSFSLTTGTASYEQYF. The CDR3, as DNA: TGTGCCAGCAGCTTCTCCCTCACAACCGGGACAGCCTCCTACGAGCAGTACTTC.

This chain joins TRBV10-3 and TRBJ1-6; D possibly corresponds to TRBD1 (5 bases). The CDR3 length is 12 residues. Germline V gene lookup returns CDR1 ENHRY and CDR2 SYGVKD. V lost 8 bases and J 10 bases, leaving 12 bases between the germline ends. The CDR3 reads CAIGGAGSPLHF. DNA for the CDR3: TGTGCCATCGGCGGGGCAGGGTCACCCCTCCACTTT.

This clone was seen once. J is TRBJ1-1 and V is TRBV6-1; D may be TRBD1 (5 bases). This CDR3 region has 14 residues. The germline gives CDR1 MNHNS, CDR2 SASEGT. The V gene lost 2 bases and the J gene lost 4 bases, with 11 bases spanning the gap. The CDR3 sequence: CASSENTGATEAFF. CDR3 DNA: TGTGCCAGCAGTGAAAATACAGGTGCCACTGAAGCTTTCTTT.

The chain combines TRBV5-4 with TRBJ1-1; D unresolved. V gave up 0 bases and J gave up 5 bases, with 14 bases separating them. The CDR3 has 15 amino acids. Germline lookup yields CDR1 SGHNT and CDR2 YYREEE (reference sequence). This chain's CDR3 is CASSLGLKPRTEAFF. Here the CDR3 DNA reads TGTGCCAGCAGCTTGGGCCTGAAGCCACGTACTGAAGCTTTCTTT. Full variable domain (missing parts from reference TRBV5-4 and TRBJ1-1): ETGVTQSPTHLIKTRGQQVTLRCSSQSGHNTVSWYQQALGQGPQFIFQYYREEENGRGNFPPRFSGLQFPNYSSELNVNALELDDSALYLCASSLGLKPRTEAFFGQGTRLTVV.

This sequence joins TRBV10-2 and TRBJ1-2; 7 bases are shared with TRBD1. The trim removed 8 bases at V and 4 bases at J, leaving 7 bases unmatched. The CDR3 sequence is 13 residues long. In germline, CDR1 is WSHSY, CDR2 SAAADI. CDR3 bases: TGCGCCAGCCGGGCCGGACAGGCCTATGGCTACACCTTC. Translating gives CASRAGQAYGYTF.

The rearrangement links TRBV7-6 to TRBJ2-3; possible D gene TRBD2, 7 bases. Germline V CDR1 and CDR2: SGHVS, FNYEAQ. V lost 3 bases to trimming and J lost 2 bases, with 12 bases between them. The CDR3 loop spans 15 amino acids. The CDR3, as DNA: TGTGCCAGCAGCTTTCGGGGGGCCATCACAGATACGCAGTATTTT. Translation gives CASSFRGAITDTQYF.

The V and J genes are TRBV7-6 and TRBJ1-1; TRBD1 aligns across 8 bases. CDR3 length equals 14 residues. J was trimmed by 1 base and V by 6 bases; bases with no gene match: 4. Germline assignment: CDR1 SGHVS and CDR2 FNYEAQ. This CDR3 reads CASSSGGWNTEAFF. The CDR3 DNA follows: TGTGCCAGCAGTTCAGGGGGCTGGAACACTGAAGCTTTCTTT.

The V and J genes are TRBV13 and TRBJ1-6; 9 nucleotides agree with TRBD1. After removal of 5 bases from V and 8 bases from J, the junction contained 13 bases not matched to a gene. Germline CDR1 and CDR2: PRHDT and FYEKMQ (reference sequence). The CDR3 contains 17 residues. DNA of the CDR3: TGTGCCAGCAGCAACCGGGTCACAGGGGGCGAGGATTCACCCCTCCACTTT. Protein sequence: CASSNRVTGGEDSPLHF.

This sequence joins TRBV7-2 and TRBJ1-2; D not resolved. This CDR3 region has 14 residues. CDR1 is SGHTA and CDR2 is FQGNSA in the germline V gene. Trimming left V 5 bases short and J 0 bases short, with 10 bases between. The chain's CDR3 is CASSIRETNYGYTF. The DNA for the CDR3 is TGTGCCAGCAGCATCCGGGAAACTAACTATGGCTACACCTTC. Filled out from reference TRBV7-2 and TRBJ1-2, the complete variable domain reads GAGVSQSPSNKVTEKGKDVELRCDPISGHTALYWYRQSLGQGLEFLIYFQGNSAPDKSGLPSDRFSAERTGGSVSTLTIQRTQQEDSAVYLCASSIRETNYGYTFGSGTRLTVV.

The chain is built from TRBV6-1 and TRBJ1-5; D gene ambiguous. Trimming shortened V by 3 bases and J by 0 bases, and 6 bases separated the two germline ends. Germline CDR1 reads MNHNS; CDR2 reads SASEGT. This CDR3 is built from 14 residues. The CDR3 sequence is CASSEGLSNQPQHF. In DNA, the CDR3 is TGTGCCAGCAGTGAGGGCCTTAGCAATCAGCCCCAGCATTTT.

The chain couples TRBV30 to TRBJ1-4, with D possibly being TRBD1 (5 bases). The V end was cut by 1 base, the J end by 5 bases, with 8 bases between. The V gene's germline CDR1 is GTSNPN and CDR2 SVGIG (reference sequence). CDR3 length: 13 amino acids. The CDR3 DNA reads TGTGCCTGGAGTGGACAGCCGAATGAAAAACTGTTTTTT. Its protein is CAWSGQPNEKLFF.

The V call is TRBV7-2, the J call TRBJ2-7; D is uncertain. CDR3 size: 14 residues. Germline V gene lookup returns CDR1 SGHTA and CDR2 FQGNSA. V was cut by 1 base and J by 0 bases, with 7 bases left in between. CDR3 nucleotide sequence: TGTGCCAGCAGCTTAGGCGCGGCCTCCTACGAGCAGTACTTC. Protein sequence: CASSLGAASYEQYF.